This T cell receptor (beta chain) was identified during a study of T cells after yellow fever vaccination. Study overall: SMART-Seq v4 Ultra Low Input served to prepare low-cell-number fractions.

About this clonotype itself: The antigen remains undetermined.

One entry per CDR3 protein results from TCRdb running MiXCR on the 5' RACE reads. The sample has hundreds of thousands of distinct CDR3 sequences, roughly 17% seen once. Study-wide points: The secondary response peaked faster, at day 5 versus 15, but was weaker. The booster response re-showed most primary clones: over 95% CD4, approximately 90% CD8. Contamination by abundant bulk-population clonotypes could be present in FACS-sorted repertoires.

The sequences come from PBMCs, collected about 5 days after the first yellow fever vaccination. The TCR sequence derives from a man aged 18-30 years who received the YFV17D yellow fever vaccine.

CDR3 in amino acids: CSARDGLAGLDTQYF. DNA of the CDR3: TGCAGTGCTAGAGATGGTCTAGCGGGGTTAGATACGCAGTATTTT. The rearrangement uses TRBV20-1 and TRBJ2-3; 9 bases fit TRBD2. The CDR3 runs to 15 residues. Trimming took 0 bases from V and 5 from J; bases not matched to a gene: 6. Germline V gene data show CDR1 as DFQATT and CDR2 as SNEGSKA (reference sequence).